This T cell receptor beta chain derives from a study of T cell responses to AZD1222 COVID-19 vaccine. TCRdb's table, derived via immunoSEQ multiplex PCR, lists solely in-frame clones and lacks some. The table includes 95,000 to 110,000 clones, around 86% detected once. Worth noting for this clone: Antigen: not known.

Notes on the study in general: White British people made up most donors, females outnumbered males, and clonal diversity was possibly underestimated.

The germline V and J ends were trimmed by 0 bases and 5 bases, with 7 bases remaining between them. Germline lookup yields CDR1 SGHVS and CDR2 FNYEAQ. CDR3 length equals 13 residues. Sequencing used peripheral blood, obtained 28 days after the second dose of the MenACWY control vaccine. This rearrangement joins TRBV7-6 to TRBJ2-5; unclear D gene. This sequence was found in an adult who received the MenACWY meningococcal vaccine as a control. CDR3 sequence (DNA): TGTGCCAGCAGCTTAGCTGCAACGGAGACCCAGTACTTC. Residues: CASSLAATETQYF.